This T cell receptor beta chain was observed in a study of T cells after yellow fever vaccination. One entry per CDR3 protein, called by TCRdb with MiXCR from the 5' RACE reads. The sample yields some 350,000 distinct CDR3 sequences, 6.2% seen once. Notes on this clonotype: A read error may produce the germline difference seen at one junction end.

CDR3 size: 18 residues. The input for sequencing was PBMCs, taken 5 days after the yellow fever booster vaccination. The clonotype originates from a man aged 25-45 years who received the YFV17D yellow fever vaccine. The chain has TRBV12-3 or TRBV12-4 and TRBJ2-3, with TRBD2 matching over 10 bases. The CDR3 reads CACSATPQLAGPTDTQYF. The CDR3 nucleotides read TGTGCCTGCAGTGCGACCCCACAACTAGCGGGGCCCACAGATACGCAGTATTTT.